This TCR beta chain was sequenced in a study of early T cells in non-severe SARS-CoV-2 infection. Study details: Bulk RNA from unsorted whole blood was sequenced; chains were unpaired.

TCRdb analysed the 5' RACE reads with MiXCR anew, one entry per CDR3 protein. In the table there are 70,000 to 85,000 distinct CDR3 sequences, roughly 12% of which are singletons. The germline V gene encodes CDR1 SNHLY and CDR2 FYNNEI. CDR3 length: 15 residues. Trimming shortened V by 8 bases and J by 0 bases, and 13 bases separated the two germline ends. The chain links TRBV2 to TRBJ2-2; tentative D call: TRBD2 (5 bases). The sample consisted of whole blood, taken at baseline. The source of this sequence is an adult who was a healthcare worker with PCR-confirmed SARS-CoV-2 infection or an uninfected control (not recorded which). The donor label of this sample is uncertain. Here the CDR3 reads CASCETRANTGELFF. CDR3 nucleotides: TGTGCCAGCTGCGAAACTAGGGCGAACACCGGGGAGCTGTTTTTT.